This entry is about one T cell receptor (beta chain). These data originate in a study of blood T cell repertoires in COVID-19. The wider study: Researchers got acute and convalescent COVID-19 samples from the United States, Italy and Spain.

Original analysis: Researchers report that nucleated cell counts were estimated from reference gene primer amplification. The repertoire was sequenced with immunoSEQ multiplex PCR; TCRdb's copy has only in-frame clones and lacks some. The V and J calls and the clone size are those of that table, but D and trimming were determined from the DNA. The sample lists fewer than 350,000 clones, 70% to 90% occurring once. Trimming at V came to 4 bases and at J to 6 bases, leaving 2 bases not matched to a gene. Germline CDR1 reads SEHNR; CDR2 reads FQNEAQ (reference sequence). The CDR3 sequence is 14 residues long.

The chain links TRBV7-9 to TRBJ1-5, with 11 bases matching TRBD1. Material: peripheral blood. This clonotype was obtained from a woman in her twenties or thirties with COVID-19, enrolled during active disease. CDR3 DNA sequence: TGTGCCAGCAGCTGGACAGGGGGCGGTCAGCCCCAGCATTTT. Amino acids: CASSWTGGGQPQHF.